Shown below are 26 T cell receptor beta chains from a single sample sequenced in a study of cytomegalovirus exposure and HLA in healthy donors. The PCR used 60 Vbeta and 13 Jbeta primers. Only in-frame clones appear in the TCRdb table, and some are missing; sequencing was by immunoSEQ multiplex PCR. Among approximately 100,000 clones, 73% were seen once, and the ten largest hold roughly 8%. What was sequenced was PBMCs. Receptor source: a man aged 35 to 55 in good health and CMV-seronegative.

This clone was counted a few times. V gene TRBV11-2 combines with J gene TRBJ2-2; TRBD1 is a possible D gene (6 bases). V shed 6 bases and J shed 4 bases, with 15 bases lying between them. Germline V lookup: CDR1 SGHAT, CDR2 FQNNGV. The CDR3 length is 15 residues. In nucleotides, the CDR3 is TGTGCCAGCAGGCCGGGACACCTGTTCACCGGGGAGCTGTTTTTT. Amino acid sequence: CASRPGHLFTGELFF.

Here the CDR3 DNA reads TGCAGCGTTGAAGATTCGATCGGGGACAGGGGGGATCATGAGCAGTTCTTC. It codes for CSVEDSIGDRGDHEQFF. The chain couples TRBV29-1 to TRBJ2-1; TRBD1 agrees at 11 bases. The trim removed 0 bases at V and 8 bases at J, leaving 12 bases unmatched. The CDR3 sequence is 17 residues long. Germline CDR1 SQVTM, CDR2 ANQGSEA.

This sequence joins TRBV28 and TRBJ1-4, with TRBD1 identical over 7 bases. With 6 bases clipped from V and 8 bases from J, the junction kept 15 bases outside the gene matches. The CDR3 consists of 16 residues. In germline, CDR1 is MDHEN, CDR2 SYDVKM. CDR3 bases: TGTGCCAGCAGGATTGCAACAGGGGAATCAGGAGAAAAACTGTTTTTT. Protein: CASRIATGESGEKLFF. Based on the CDR3 plus reference TRBV28 and TRBJ1-4, the full variable domain is DVKVTQSSRYLVKRTGEKVFLECVQDMDHENMFWYRQDPGLGLRLIYFSYDVKMKEKGDIPEGYSVSREKKERFSLILESASTNQTSMYLCASRIATGESGEKLFFGSGTQLSVL.

This clone has a single count. The CDR3 loop reads CASSVGTSWQTQYF. The CDR3 DNA reads as TGCGCCAGCAGCGTGGGGACTAGCTGGCAGACCCAGTACTTC. V is TRBV5-1 and J is TRBJ2-5, with 9 bases matching TRBD2. Germline values: CDR1 SGHRS, CDR2 YFSETQ. The CDR3 loop spans 14 amino acids. With 4 bases clipped from V and 6 bases from J, the junction kept 7 bases outside the gene matches.

This chain connects TRBV29-1 to TRBJ2-1; no clear D gene. CDR3 length equals 16 residues. Trimming took off 0 bases at V and 7 bases at J, with 19 bases between the two ends. The germline gives CDR1 SQVTM, CDR2 ANQGSEA. This chain's CDR3 is CSVEDPARSPSNEQFF. The CDR3 DNA reads as TGCAGCGTTGAAGATCCCGCGAGGTCCCCCTCTAATGAGCAGTTCTTC.

J is TRBJ1-5 and V is TRBV6-1; maybe TRBD1 (5 bases). This CDR3 is built from 17 residues. V lost 3 bases, J lost 0 bases, and 15 bases lay in between. Germline loops: CDR1 MNHNS, CDR2 SASEGT. The CDR3 protein is CASSESLAGYSNQPQHF. DNA for the CDR3: TGTGCCAGCAGTGAGTCCCTGGCAGGGTATAGCAATCAGCCCCAGCATTTT.

The V gene is TRBV4-3, the J gene TRBJ2-1; possibly TRBD2 for D (6 bases). CDR3 size: 20 residues. The V end was cut by 4 bases, the J end by 0 bases, with 25 bases between. Germline CDR1 is LGHNA and CDR2 is YSLEER. The CDR3 loop reads CASSPKSGGMHTSSYNEQFF. DNA for the CDR3: TGCGCCAGCAGCCCTAAGTCTGGGGGGATGCACACAAGCTCCTACAATGAGCAGTTCTTC.

This chain uses TRBV6-5 with TRBJ2-6; tentatively, D is TRBD1 (5 bases). Germline assignment: CDR1 MNHEY and CDR2 SVGAGI. The CDR3 extends over 16 amino acids. The ends were cut back, 4 bases at V and 4 bases at J, with 14 bases in the middle. The CDR3 DNA follows: TGTGCCAGCAGTTGGGGCCCTGCGGAAGGGGCCAACGTCCTGACTTTC. Translated: CASSWGPAEGANVLTF.

Points on this clone: Since the CDR3 does not end with the conserved phenylalanine or tryptophan, this likely comes from a read error. The genes are TRBV4-1 and TRBJ1-6; no definite D call. Between the trimmed V and J ends, which lost 1 base and 9 bases, there was a span of 16 bases. Germline V CDR1 and CDR2: MGHRA, YSYEKL. This CDR3 has 16 amino acids. The CDR3 DNA sequence: TGCGCCAGCAGCCAAGGCGGGTCAGTCGTTGGTTCACCCCTCCACCTT. Protein sequence: CASSQGGSVVGSPLHL.

The V gene is TRBV9, the J gene TRBJ1-6, with D possibly matching TRBD1 (6 bases). Trimming removed 0 bases at V and 9 bases at J, with 13 bases between. CDR1 is SGDLS, CDR2 YYNGEE, per germline. The CDR3 has 15 residues. The CDR3 DNA reads TGTGCCAGCAGCGTAGGGGCAGGGGTTACTTCACCCCTCCACTTT. It yields the protein CASSVGAGVTSPLHF.

As for this clone: The sample has other DNA sequences that encode this CDR3 too. The chain carries TRBV5-1 and TRBJ2-5; no reliable D call. The ends were cut back, 2 bases at V and 1 base at J, with 6 bases in the middle. The CDR3 sequence is 13 residues long. CDR1 is SGHRS and CDR2 is YFSETQ in the germline V gene. The CDR3 DNA reads TGCGCCAGCAGCTTCGGAGTCCAAGAGACCCAGTACTTC. Protein product: CASSFGVQETQYF.

This chain joins TRBV7-2 and TRBJ1-6; 10 nucleotides line up with TRBD1. The CDR3 is 15 amino acids. Germline CDR1 and CDR2: SGHTA and FQGNSA. The V gene end was trimmed by 5 bases and the J gene end by 8 bases; junction bases not matched to a gene: 6. The DNA of the CDR3 is TGTGCCAGCAGCAAGGGGGACAGGGGAGATTCACCCCTCCACTTT. Its protein product is CASSKGDRGDSPLHF.

This chain connects TRBV6-5 to TRBJ2-1; weak D call: TRBD2 (7 bases). With 2 bases removed from V and 6 bases from J, the gap between germline ends came to 14 bases. The CDR3 extends over 15 amino acids. CDR1 and CDR2 (germline): MNHEY, SVGAGI. The CDR3 coding sequence is TGTGCCAGCAGTTACGGGACTAAGGGGGGCAATGAGCAGTTCTTC. It encodes CASSYGTKGGNEQFF.

The chain recombines TRBV28 with TRBJ1-5, with D possibly TRBD1 on 6 matching bases. The CDR3 has 14 amino acids. The germline V gene has CDR1 MDHEN and CDR2 SYDVKM. Trimming removed 1 base from V and 6 bases from J, with 10 bases in between. CDR3 residues: CASSLSRGSQPQHF. As DNA, the CDR3 is TGTGCCAGCAGTTTATCGAGGGGGTCTCAGCCCCAGCATTTT. The complete variable domain, with remaining parts taken from reference TRBV28 and TRBJ1-5, reads DVKVTQSSRYLVKRTGEKVFLECVQDMDHENMFWYRQDPGLGLRLIYFSYDVKMKEKGDIPEGYSVSREKKERFSLILESASTNQTSMYLCASSLSRGSQPQHFGDGTRLSIL.

The rearrangement links TRBV7-9 to TRBJ2-5; TRBD2 agrees at 12 bases. The trim removed 6 bases at V and 5 bases at J, leaving 7 bases unmatched. Germline V gene lookup returns CDR1 SEHNR and CDR2 FQNEAQ (reference sequence). This CDR3 contains 15 residues. CDR3 sequence: CASRSTSGGHETQYF. The CDR3 DNA reads TGTGCCAGCAGGTCCACTAGCGGGGGGCACGAGACCCAGTACTTC. Filled out from reference TRBV7-9 and TRBJ2-5, the complete variable domain reads DTGVSQNPRHKITKRGQNVTFRCDPISEHNRLYWYRQTLGQGPEFLTYFQNEAQLEKSRLLSDRFSAERPKGSFSTLEIQRTEQGDSAMYLCASRSTSGGHETQYFGPGTRLLVL.

This chain connects TRBV5-6 to TRBJ1-5; a weak D match, TRBD1 (6 bases). The CDR3 is made up of 14 amino acids. Germline CDR1 reads SGHDT; CDR2 reads YYEEEE. V lost 2 bases and J 3 bases, leaving 9 bases between the germline ends. The CDR3 protein is CASSLQGSNQPQHF. The DNA of the CDR3 is TGTGCCAGCAGCTTACAGGGCTCCAATCAGCCCCAGCATTTT.

V and J are TRBV7-8 and TRBJ2-7; 10 bases align to TRBD2. The junction had 4 bases not matched to a gene; V was cut back by 4 bases and J by 4 bases. The CDR3 has 14 residues. Germline assignment: CDR1 SGHVS and CDR2 FQNEAQ. DNA for the CDR3: TGTGCCAGCAGCTCAACTAGCGGGGAATACGAGCAGTACTTC. Amino acid sequence: CASSSTSGEYEQYF.

The J gene is TRBJ2-5, the V gene TRBV27; 8 positions match TRBD2. The trim removed 5 bases at V and 6 bases at J, leaving 17 bases unmatched. Germline lookup yields CDR1 MNHEY and CDR2 SMNVEV (reference sequence). The CDR3 spans 17 residues. Written as DNA, the CDR3 is TGTGCCAGCAGTCCCCCCGGGAGGCGGGGGGCCTCCAAGACCCAGTACTTC. This codes for CASSPPGRRGASKTQYF.

This clone has more than one count but fewer than ten. The chain has TRBV19 and TRBJ2-3; possibly TRBD1 for D (6 bases). Trimming cost V 5 bases and J 1 base, with 10 bases left between them. CDR3 length: 14 residues. Germline V gene data show CDR1 as LNHDA and CDR2 as SQIVND (reference sequence). CDR3 in amino acids: CASSGGGRTDTQYF. CDR3 bases: TGTGCCAGTAGTGGTGGGGGCCGCACAGATACGCAGTATTTT.

A remark on this clone: One junction end does not reproduce the germline sequence, and a read error may be involved. The chain joins TRBV2 to TRBJ2-3; TRBD2 matches at 7 bases. The CDR3 sequence is 15 residues long. The germline gives CDR1 SNHLY, CDR2 FYNNEI. The CDR3 DNA reads as TGTGCCAGCAGTGACCGACTAGCCGTCACAGATACGCAGCACTTT. It encodes CASSDRLAVTDTQHF.

The V and J genes are TRBV27 and TRBJ1-6, with 8 bases identical to TRBD1. Germline CDR1 is MNHEY and CDR2 is SMNVEV (reference sequence). The CDR3 is 16 amino acids. V trimming: 5 bases; J trimming: 10 bases; junction bases outside the gene matches: 13. The CDR3 region has the DNA TGTGCCAGCAGTAGGACAGGGAGAGGCTCGGGGTCACCCCTCCACTTT. This encodes CASSRTGRGSGSPLHF.

The rearrangement links TRBV30 to TRBJ1-5; TRBD1 agrees at 7 bases. V shed 2 bases, J shed 3 bases, and the junction held 10 bases outside the gene matches. Germline CDR1 reads GTSNPN; CDR2 reads SVGIG (reference sequence). The CDR3 extends over 16 amino acids. CDR3 in DNA: TGTGCCTGGAGTCCCCTGGGACAGACGAACAATCAGCCCCAGCATTTT. This translates into CAWSPLGQTNNQPQHF.

In its sample, this clone was seen many times. This chain joins TRBV30 and TRBJ1-1; D possibly corresponds to TRBD1 (5 bases). Germline assignment: CDR1 GTSNPN and CDR2 SVGIG (reference sequence). The CDR3 is 14 residues long. The ends were cut back, 1 base at V and 1 base at J, with 10 bases in the middle. CDR3 region: CAWSAGLRNTEAFF. The CDR3 DNA follows: TGTGCCTGGAGTGCAGGGCTCAGGAACACTGAAGCTTTCTTT.

This clone was detected once. This chain links TRBV7-2 with TRBJ2-5; weak D call: TRBD1 (6 bases). TRBJ2-7 explains the end of the DNA better; the J call may be wrong. Germline CDR1 is SGHTA and CDR2 is FQGNSA. CDR3 length equals 15 residues. The CDR3: CASSLARQASYEQYF. CDR3 DNA sequence: TGTGCCAGCAGCTTAGCCCGACAGGCCTCCTACGAGCAGTACTTC.

CDR3 bases: TGTGCCAGCAGCTTATCGGATACAGGCTTTAGCAATCAGCCCCAGCATTTT. It encodes CASSLSDTGFSNQPQHF. The V and J genes are TRBV7-8 and TRBJ1-5; weak D call: TRBD1 (5 bases). Germline CDR1 and CDR2: SGHVS and FQNEAQ. V lost 2 bases and J lost 0, with 14 bases in between. The CDR3 extends over 17 amino acids.

The chain employs TRBV6-5 and TRBJ1-5, with a possible D match to TRBD1 (6 bases). The V end lost 6 bases, the J end lost 4 bases, and 13 bases lay between the germline ends. Germline lookup yields CDR1 MNHEY and CDR2 SVGAGI. The CDR3 loop spans 14 amino acids. This CDR3 reads CASSRGEGNQPQHF. In DNA, the CDR3 is TGTGCCAGCAGCAGGGGCGAAGGGAATCAGCCCCAGCATTTT.